The sequence of this T cell receptor beta chain was determined in a study of blood T cells in healthy people across ages. Caucasian individuals from Russia who were healthy and aged about 6 to 95 acted as donors. The second PCR ran 7 to 11 cycles with a sample-barcoded 5' primer and J-beta primers. Each cDNA molecule received a tag from a template-switch adaptor that had 12 random nucleotides. TCRdb processed the 5' RACE reads anew with MiXCR; each CDR3 protein has one entry. The sample contains around 1.5 million distinct CDR3 sequences, approximately 32% of which appear only once. Trimming pared 0 bases from V and 0 bases from J, leaving 9 bases between. Germline V gene data show CDR1 as SGHKS and CDR2 as YYEKEE (reference sequence). The CDR3 totals 15 residues.

The rearrangement uses TRBV5-5 and TRBJ1-1; no reliable D call. Source material: blood. This clonotype originated in a woman aged 25 to 45 in good health. The CDR3: CASSLGVLMNTEAFF. CDR3 nucleotides: TGTGCCAGCAGCTTGGGCGTACTTATGAACACTGAAGCTTTCTTT.